Each of the 28 T cell receptor beta chains below was sequenced from the same sample in a study of post-analysis software for immune sequencing data. The antigens these receptors bind are not known. General study points: There were five or six TRBV segments more frequent in patients than controls, and TRBV5-6, TRBV5-1 and TRBV20-1 were among them.

cDNA libraries for TCR beta contained unique molecular identifiers. TCRdb fed the PCR reads into MiXCR, producing one record per CDR3 protein. The sample carries 740,000 or so distinct CDR3 sequences, approximately 57% recorded once. Sequenced input: blood. The source is a girl aged 10-17 years with multiple sclerosis.

The V gene is TRBV20-1, the J gene TRBJ2-3; D is undetermined. V gave up 1 base and J gave up 6 bases, with 11 bases separating them. Germline V gene lookup returns CDR1 DFQATT and CDR2 SNEGSKA (reference sequence). The CDR3 spans 13 residues. The CDR3 DNA reads as TGCAGTGCTAGAGGTCTGTCATCCGATACGCAGTATTTT. Translated, it gives CSARGLSSDTQYF.

This chain joins TRBV7-2 and TRBJ1-2; weak D call: TRBD1 (5 bases). Germline V CDR1 and CDR2: SGHTA, FQGNSA. V lost 5 bases and J 8 bases, leaving 27 bases between the germline ends. CDR3 length equals 17 residues. CDR3 region: CASSPDSLPGPYQGYTF. As DNA, the CDR3 is TGTGCCAGCAGCCCCGACAGCCTACCAGGGCCCTATCAGGGCTACACCTTC.

The chain has TRBV4-2 and TRBJ2-6; D not certain. The V end lost 1 base, the J end lost 0 bases, and 4 bases lay between the germline ends. The germline V gene encodes CDR1 LGHNA and CDR2 YNFKEQ. There are 15 residues in the CDR3. This chain's CDR3 is CASSQADSGANVLTF. The CDR3 region has the DNA TGTGCCAGCAGCCAAGCGGACTCTGGGGCCAACGTCCTGACTTTC.

This clonotype was seen a few times. This chain joins TRBV5-1 and TRBJ2-3; D is tentatively TRBD1 or TRBD2 (5 bases each). Per germline, CDR1 SGHRS and CDR2 YFSETQ. This CDR3 has 14 residues. V dropped 3 bases and J dropped 14 bases, with 22 bases sitting between them. The CDR3 DNA follows: TGCGCCAGCAGCTCTTCCGGGACCCCCTCCCCTACGTATTTT. It codes for CASSSSGTPSPTYF.

The rearrangement links TRBV2 to TRBJ2-6; TRBD1 might be the D (6 bases). Germline CDR1 is SNHLY and CDR2 is FYNNEI. Trimming took 6 bases from V and 2 from J, leaving 14 bases between them. This CDR3 comprises 16 residues. In DNA form, the CDR3 reads TGTGCCAGCAGCGTCGAACAGGGTACTGGGGCCAACGTCCTGACTTTC. Amino acid sequence: CASSVEQGTGANVLTF.

This clonotype was found a few times. This rearrangement joins TRBV7-2 to TRBJ2-7; D not resolved. The V gene's germline CDR1 is SGHTA and CDR2 FQGNSA. The CDR3 totals 13 residues. Trimming stripped 1 base from V and 4 bases from J, with 8 bases between. The CDR3 region has the DNA TGTGCCAGCAGCTTAGGACCTTTTTACGAGCAGTACTTC. Its translation: CASSLGPFYEQYF.

CDR3 in amino acids: CASSLEPGGFGKPQHF. The CDR3 nucleotides read TGTGCCAGCAGTTTGGAGCCAGGGGGATTCGGAAAGCCCCAGCATTTT. The rearrangement links TRBV12-3 or TRBV12-4 to TRBJ1-5; 7 nucleotides agree with TRBD1. With V trimmed by 3 bases and J by 8 bases, 13 bases remained unmatched. The CDR3 length is 16 residues.

This clonotype showed up just once. This rearrangement joins TRBV20-1 to TRBJ2-7, with a possible D match to TRBD2 (5 bases). The CDR3 consists of 16 residues. Deletions cut 0 bases from V and 3 bases from J, with 18 bases between. Germline CDR1 DFQATT, CDR2 SNEGSKA (reference sequence). The CDR3 DNA reads as TGCAGTGCTAGAGACCGCTCCAGCGGACCTATCTACGAGCAGTACTTC. It yields the protein CSARDRSSGPIYEQYF.

CDR3 DNA sequence: TGTGCCAGCAGCTACCGGGACCGATGCAATGAGCAGTTCTTC. It encodes CASSYRDRCNEQFF. This chain uses TRBV5-6 with TRBJ2-1; D may be TRBD1 or TRBD2 (5 bases each). CDR3 length: 14 amino acids. Germline V gene data show CDR1 as SGHDT and CDR2 as YYEEEE. The V end lost 3 bases, the J end lost 6 bases, and 13 bases lay between the germline ends.

V and J are TRBV7-8 and TRBJ2-5; D possibly corresponds to TRBD1 (6 bases). V lost 5 bases and J lost 4, with 17 bases in between. CDR3 length: 15 residues. In germline, CDR1 is SGHVS, CDR2 FQNEAQ. The CDR3 DNA is TGTGCCAGCAGCAGATCACGAGGGGGAAGAGAGACCCAGTACTTC. Translating it yields CASSRSRGGRETQYF.

This clonotype was recorded a few times. V gene TRBV29-1 combines with J gene TRBJ2-3; 8 nucleotides agree with TRBD1. After removal of 5 bases from V and 6 bases from J, the junction contained 7 bases not matched to a gene. The V gene's germline CDR1 is SQVTM and CDR2 ANQGSEA. CDR3 length: 13 amino acids. The CDR3 coding sequence is TGCAGCGTTTTACAGGGGGTGGCCGATACGCAGTATTTT. Its protein product is CSVLQGVADTQYF.

The chain recombines TRBV18 with TRBJ1-1; maybe TRBD1 (6 bases). Germline V gene lookup returns CDR1 KGHSH and CDR2 LQKENI. The V end lost 3 bases, the J end lost 8 bases, and 7 bases lay between the germline ends. This CDR3 is 11 amino acids long. For the CDR3, the DNA is TGTGCCAGCTCACCCGACAGGGAAGCTTTCTTT. The encoded protein is CASSPDREAFF.

Here the CDR3 DNA reads TGTGCCAGCAGCGTAGGGTTGTGGAGCGCTGAAGCTTTCTTT. Its translation: CASSVGLWSAEAFF. The chain recombines TRBV9 with TRBJ1-1; no clear D. CDR3 length: 14 amino acids. Germline lookup yields CDR1 SGDLS and CDR2 YYNGEE. V dropped 0 bases and J dropped 6 bases, with 12 bases sitting between them.

This clonotype was seen a few times. The chain combines TRBV7-9 with TRBJ2-7, with 8 bases fitting TRBD1. The germline V gene has CDR1 SEHNR and CDR2 FQNEAQ (reference sequence). Unmatched junction bases numbered 4, after V lost 6 bases and J lost 3 bases. The CDR3 runs to 13 residues. This CDR3 is CASSSGQVYEQYF. The CDR3 DNA reads TGTGCCAGCAGTTCGGGACAGGTCTACGAGCAGTACTTC.

This clonotype was detected only a few times. V gene TRBV7-2 combines with J gene TRBJ2-7; 12 nucleotides agree with TRBD2. This CDR3 spans 16 amino acids. The trim removed 5 bases at V and 4 bases at J, leaving 9 bases unmatched. Germline CDR1 SGHTA, CDR2 FQGNSA. Here the CDR3 DNA reads TGTGCCAGCAGCGCATTACTAGCGGGGGGAGATTACGAGCAGTACTTC. This codes for CASSALLAGGDYEQYF.

The sample holds one count of this clonotype. As DNA, the CDR3 is TGTGCCAGCAGCCAAGCAGGGGAACAGGGGCAAGCTTTCTTT. Translated: CASSQAGEQGQAFF. The chain has TRBV4-2 and TRBJ1-1; 7 positions agree with TRBD1. Trimming cost V 1 base and J 9 bases; bases outside gene matches: 8. The CDR3 contains 14 residues. CDR1 LGHNA and CDR2 YNFKEQ come from the germline V gene.

The chain employs TRBV15 and TRBJ2-1, with 8 bases lining up with TRBD2. V was clipped by 3 bases and J by 5 bases; unmatched bases: 15. CDR3 size: 18 residues. Germline V gene lookup returns CDR1 LNHNV and CDR2 YYDKDF (reference sequence). Here the CDR3 DNA reads TGTGCCACCAGCAGCACGACCGGGAGGGCCTTTGGAGACAATGAGCAGTTCTTC. Translation gives CATSSTTGRAFGDNEQFF.

The chain couples TRBV5-1 to TRBJ2-1, with D unclear. CDR3 length: 16 residues. CDR1 and CDR2 from the germline V gene are SGHRS and YFSETQ. Trimming cost V 0 bases and J 0 bases, with 10 bases left between them. The CDR3 region has the DNA TGCGCCAGCAGCTTGGCACAGCCGAGCTCCTACAATGAGCAGTTCTTC. This gives the protein CASSLAQPSSYNEQFF. Supplemented by reference TRBV5-1 and TRBJ2-1, the full variable domain reads KAGVTQTPRYLIKTRGQQVTLSCSPISGHRSVSWYQQTPGQGLQFLFEYFSETQRNKGNFPGRFSGRQFSNSRSEMNVSTLELGDSALYLCASSLAQPSSYNEQFFGPGTRLTVL.

The chain joins TRBV7-6 to TRBJ1-6, with TRBD1 identical over 8 bases. CDR1 SGHVS and CDR2 FNYEAQ come from the germline V gene. The CDR3 covers 15 residues. After removal of 6 bases from V and 4 bases from J, the junction contained 5 bases not matched to a gene. The CDR3 region has the DNA TGTGCCAGCAGTTTCGGACAGGGTTATAATTCACCCCTCCACTTT. The encoded protein is CASSFGQGYNSPLHF.

V is TRBV5-5 and J is TRBJ2-7; weak D call: TRBD1 (6 bases). There are 14 residues in the CDR3. V lost 0 bases to trimming and J lost 7 bases, with 14 bases between them. Germline-derived CDR1 and CDR2 are SGHKS and YYEKEE (reference sequence). DNA of the CDR3: TGTGCCAGCAGCTTGGGGTCTCCCACAGGGGAGCAGTACTTC. This codes for CASSLGSPTGEQYF.

The chain links TRBV7-3 to TRBJ2-1; 8 bases match TRBD1. Trimming removed 2 bases from V and 8 bases from J; junction bases left unmatched: 8. The CDR3 has 15 residues. From germline, CDR1 is SGHTA and CDR2 FQGTGA. CDR3 bases: TGTGCCAGCAGCTTACATATACAGGGGGATCATGAGCAGTTCTTC. Its translation: CASSLHIQGDHEQFF.

This clonotype showed up just a few times. The chain links TRBV5-1 to TRBJ2-7; D is possibly TRBD2 (6 bases). There are 13 residues in the CDR3. With 5 bases removed from V and 1 base from J, the gap between germline ends came to 10 bases. The germline V gene encodes CDR1 SGHRS and CDR2 YFSETQ. The CDR3 protein is CASSAGGSYEQYF. The CDR3 nucleotides are TGCGCCAGCAGTGCAGGAGGGTCCTACGAGCAGTACTTC. The entire variable domain, with the rest obtained from reference TRBV5-1 and TRBJ2-7, is as follows: KAGVTQTPRYLIKTRGQQVTLSCSPISGHRSVSWYQQTPGQGLQFLFEYFSETQRNKGNFPGRFSGRQFSNSRSEMNVSTLELGDSALYLCASSAGGSYEQYFGPGTRLTVT.

The CDR3 reads CASSQTEGMDTQYF. DNA for the CDR3: TGCGCCAGCAGCCAAACCGAGGGCATGGATACGCAGTATTTT. The rearrangement joins TRBV4-1 to TRBJ2-3; TRBD2 is a possible D gene (5 bases). Germline assignment: CDR1 MGHRA and CDR2 YSYEKL. V lost 2 bases, J lost 6 bases, and 12 bases lay in between. The CDR3 contains 14 residues.

V gene TRBV29-1 combines with J gene TRBJ2-7; 8 bases are shared with TRBD1. From germline, CDR1 is SQVTM and CDR2 ANQGSEA. The CDR3 has 12 amino acids. The V segment lost 4 bases and the J segment 4 bases; nucleotides outside the gene matches: 3. The CDR3 sequence: CSVGQGMYEQYF. The CDR3 DNA follows: TGCAGCGTTGGACAGGGGATGTACGAGCAGTACTTC.

The table lists this clonotype with a few counts. The rearrangement links TRBV3-1 to TRBJ2-7, with D possibly TRBD2 on 5 matching bases. Between the trimmed V and J ends, which lost 6 bases and 2 bases, there was a span of 14 bases. The CDR3 covers 14 residues. Looked up from germline, CDR1 is LGHDT and CDR2 is YNNKEL (reference sequence). CDR3: CASRGEPATYEQYF. CDR3 in DNA: TGTGCCAGCAGGGGAGAGCCGGCCACCTACGAGCAGTACTTC.

This clonotype was seen only a few times. The chain combines TRBV18 with TRBJ1-1, with D perhaps matching TRBD1 (6 bases). Germline CDR1 is KGHSH and CDR2 is LQKENI. The CDR3 consists of 13 residues. V was pared by 4 bases and J by 3 bases, with 9 bases between. The CDR3 bases are TGTGCCAGCTCACTACACAGGGACACTGAAGCTTTCTTT. Its translation: CASSLHRDTEAFF. Variable domain in full (rest from reference TRBV18 and TRBJ1-1): NAGVMQNPRHLVRRRGQEARLRCSPMKGHSHVYWYRQLPEEGLKFMVYLQKENIIDESGMPKERFSAEFPKEGPSILRIQQVVRGDSAAYFCASSLHRDTEAFFGQGTRLTVV.

This clonotype appeared once. The rearrangement joins TRBV9 to TRBJ2-6, with 10 bases fitting TRBD1. Trimming took 4 bases from V and 0 from J; bases not matched to a gene: 7. The CDR3 loop spans 18 amino acids. Germline V CDR1 and CDR2: SGDLS, YYNGEE. CDR3 amino acids: CASSPRQGAASGANVLTF. The CDR3 DNA reads TGTGCCAGCAGCCCCCGACAGGGGGCAGCCTCTGGGGCCAACGTCCTGACTTTC.

This clonotype was seen just once. The CDR3 DNA sequence: TGTGCCAGCAGCCAAGCACTAGGGGGCTACAATGAGCAGTACTTC. It codes for CASSQALGGYNEQYF. The chain uses TRBV14 and TRBJ2-7; 7 bases are shared with TRBD1. The length of the CDR3 is 15 residues. CDR1 is SGHDN and CDR2 is FVKESK in the germline V gene. V was pared by 1 base and J by 7 bases, with 10 bases of the junction left unmatched.